This T cell receptor beta chain was sequenced in a study of blood T cell repertoires in COVID-19 (dated by TCRdb to the early 2020s). As for the study more broadly: Samples covering the acute and convalescent phases of COVID-19 were provided by collaborators in the United States, Italy and Spain. The material from the prospective study consisted of cDNA or gDNA derived from T cells, B-cell-depleted T cells, or PBMCs. Subjects who had been exposed to COVID-19, were actively infected with it, or had recovered from it provided the deeply sampled blood TCRbeta repertoires that made up the dataset. The repertoires were made available in a free public database intended to serve as a resource for research on the immune response to SARS-CoV-2. The samples were drawn from the first 160 participants of the ongoing ImmuneRACE study and from 1,254 subjects provided by 6 global collaborators. Nearly every sample came with metadata listing a de-identified subject ID, COVID-19 status, age in years and sex. Where available, HLA class I and class II types were obtained from metadata supplied by the sample provider rather than from assay-based typing.

At one collaborating source in Seattle, patients were enrolled during active infection and were followed longitudinally through the course of disease. Whole blood was collected in K2EDTA tubes by collaborating institutions according to the institutions' own protocols. For TCRbeta analysis, collaborators shipped samples as frozen whole blood, isolated PBMCs, or DNA extracted from either of those sample types. Per the germline V gene, SQVTM is the CDR1 and ANQGSEA is the CDR2. The cysteine opens and the phenylalanine closes a CDR3 of 15 amino acids. The only DNA kept is the CDR3, 45 bases in frame from the first base. Deletion took 3 bases off V and 1 base off J, with a span of 13 bases between the germline ends. Remarks on this clone: Its antigen is still unknown. The input lacks base qualities; no much larger clone sits a single base away.

The immunoSEQ Assay, a bias-controlled multiplex PCR, was used to amplify TCRbeta CDR3 regions from genomic DNA. The paper's data handling went like this. Nucleated cell counts per sample were estimated from amplification of reference gene primers within the assay. To quantify the absolute abundance of each unique TCRbeta CDR3 rearrangement, sequence reads were collapsed and filtered. For each sample, productive Simpson clonality was calculated as the square root of Simpson's diversity index over productive rearrangements. TCRdb limited this immuneACCESS table to in-frame rearrangements with V and J called. A share of clones is missing; checked studies link under half to unresolved V genes, and the rest is unexplained. D and trimming come from the DNA, and the V and J calls and clone size come from that table. The sample profile shows 300,000 to 450,000 clones; around 87% of them were found once. Roughly a tenth of the sample is taken by the ten largest.

General findings and caveats noted by the study authors: How much clinical and demographic metadata was included differed by source and by participant, and the metadata was provided uncurated.

This clonotype originated in a woman in her 30s with COVID-19, enrolled during active disease. Source material: peripheral blood. This receptor chain uses TRBV29-1 and TRBJ1-5; matching of 5 bases hints at TRBD1 as the D gene. The nucleotide sequence reads as follows: TGCAGCGTTGAGGTCGCAGGGCAAAGCAATCAGCCCCAGCATTTT. Its amino acids are CSVEVAGQSNQPQHF.